A single sample gave rise to the 30 T cell receptor beta chains below, sequenced in a study of CD8 T cells in Susac syndrome. Random hexamers served to reverse transcribe roughly 0.5 to 1 ug RNA. TCRdb independently ran MiXCR on the immunoSEQ multiplex PCR reads; one entry per CDR3 protein. The repertoire holds 150,000 to 200,000 distinct CDR3 sequences, with around 93% as singletons. Specimen: CD4+ T cells from PBMCs. These receptors were obtained from a human donor in good health.

The rearrangement links TRBV2 to TRBJ1-5, with D possibly TRBD1 on 5 matching bases. There are 13 residues in the CDR3. Germline CDR1 SNHLY, CDR2 FYNNEI. V was clipped by 5 bases and J by 9 bases, with 14 bases between them. CDR3 protein: CASSQTQGRPQHF. CDR3 nucleotide sequence: TGTGCCAGCAGTCAAACCCAGGGTCGGCCCCAGCATTTT. The complete variable domain, with remaining parts taken from reference TRBV2 and TRBJ1-5, reads EPEVTQTPSHQVTQMGQEVILRCVPISNHLYFYWYRQILGQKVEFLVSFYNNEISEKSEIFDDQFSVERPDGSNFTLKIRSTKLEDSAMYFCASSQTQGRPQHFGDGTRLSIL.

The chain couples TRBV5-6 to TRBJ2-5; 9 bases line up with TRBD1. The CDR3 covers 14 residues. CDR1 SGHDT and CDR2 YYEEEE come from the germline V gene. Losses at the gene ends were 2 bases for V and 4 bases for J; bases not matched to a gene: 3. This CDR3 is CASSFTGGGETQYF. CDR3 DNA sequence: TGTGCCAGCAGCTTTACAGGGGGCGGAGAGACCCAGTACTTC.

This clonotype has just a few counts. The V and J genes are TRBV5-1 and TRBJ1-2; no clear D. V was trimmed by 0 bases and J by 6 bases, leaving 12 bases between them. The CDR3 contains 14 residues. The germline V gene encodes CDR1 SGHRS and CDR2 YFSETQ. This chain's CDR3 is CASSLGGPRDGYTF. The CDR3 nucleotides are TGCGCCAGCAGCTTGGGCGGACCTCGGGATGGCTACACCTTC.

V and J are TRBV19 and TRBJ1-2; TRBD1 might be the D (5 bases). Germline assignment: CDR1 LNHDA and CDR2 SQIVND (reference sequence). Trimming stripped 5 bases from V and 7 bases from J, with 11 bases between. There are 12 residues in the CDR3. In DNA form, the CDR3 reads TGTGCCAGTAGTTCAGGGAGGTCTGGCTACACCTTC. Residues: CASSSGRSGYTF.

This clonotype was observed a single time. The genes are TRBV7-7 and TRBJ1-4; 9 nucleotides agree with TRBD1. This CDR3 comprises 14 residues. Per the germline V gene, CDR1 is SSHAT and CDR2 is FNYEAQ (reference sequence). V was pared by 5 bases and J by 10 bases, with 8 bases of the junction left unmatched. CDR3 loop: CASSPGQGYGKLFF. CDR3 DNA sequence: TGTGCCAGCAGCCCCGGACAGGGGTACGGAAAACTGTTTTTT.

This clonotype was observed a handful of times. This chain links TRBV9 with TRBJ1-1; unclear D gene. This CDR3 spans 14 amino acids. Looked up from germline, CDR1 is SGDLS and CDR2 is YYNGEE. With 0 bases removed from V and 1 base from J, the gap between germline ends came to 7 bases. CDR3 region: CASSVEPSNTEAFF. The DNA of the CDR3 is TGTGCCAGCAGCGTAGAACCGTCGAACACTGAAGCTTTCTTT.

This clonotype was found once. This chain uses TRBV3-1 with TRBJ1-1; D unclear. Germline lookup yields CDR1 LGHDT and CDR2 YNNKEL (reference sequence). The CDR3 spans 13 residues. Deletions cut 0 bases from V and 6 bases from J, with 8 bases between. CDR3 amino acids: CASSQDRNSEAFF. In nucleotides, the CDR3 is TGTGCCAGCAGCCAAGATCGTAATTCTGAAGCTTTCTTT.

The gene calls are TRBV18 and TRBJ1-1; possible D gene TRBD1, 6 bases. Trimming cost V 2 bases and J 7 bases, with 17 bases left between them. Per the germline V gene, CDR1 is KGHSH and CDR2 is LQKENI. This CDR3 has 15 residues. The CDR3 DNA is TGTGCCAGCTCACCAAGTCGTCGGGGGGCGAATGAAGCTTTCTTT. This gives the protein CASSPSRRGANEAFF.

The chain combines TRBV27 with TRBJ1-2, with TRBD1 matching 9 bases. The V gene's germline CDR1 is MNHEY and CDR2 SMNVEV (reference sequence). V lost 2 bases, J lost 4 bases, and 2 bases stayed unmatched. CDR3 length equals 14 residues. The CDR3 bases are TGTGCCAGCAGTTTAGGGACAGGGCTCTATGGCTACACCTTC. It codes for CASSLGTGLYGYTF.

The chain combines TRBV7-3 with TRBJ2-3; D remains unclear. CDR3 length: 14 amino acids. The germline CDR1 and CDR2 sequences are SGHTA and FQGTGA. Trimming took off 2 bases at V and 2 bases at J, with 8 bases between the two ends. The CDR3 reads CASSLSSSTDTQYF. The CDR3 DNA sequence: TGTGCCAGCAGCTTATCATCCTCCACAGATACGCAGTATTTT.

The chain links TRBV20-1 to TRBJ2-7; D perhaps matches TRBD1 (5 bases). The V end lost 1 base, the J end lost 3 bases, and 13 bases lay between the germline ends. The CDR3 is made up of 14 amino acids. CDR1 and CDR2 (germline): DFQATT, SNEGSKA (reference sequence). Here the CDR3 DNA reads TGCAGTGCTAGAGTTAAGGGGCCCCTCTACGAGCAGTACTTC. Amino acid sequence: CSARVKGPLYEQYF.

As concerns this clonotype: The DNA is left out, because the CDR3 cannot be placed on it with certainty; the CDR3 is given as TCRdb lists it. The rearrangement uses TRBV9 and TRBJ2-7; the table gives TRBD1 as D, unverified against the DNA. The CDR3 has 12 residues if both end residues are counted. Germline CDR1 and CDR2: SGDLS and YYNGEE. This CDR3 reads CASSVGPGEQYF.

The CDR3: CASSGPGQGELFF. The CDR3 coding sequence is TGTGCCAGCAGCGGCCCGGGACAGGGAGAACTGTTTTTT. The V call is TRBV9, the J call TRBJ1-4; 9 nucleotides align to TRBD1. V lost 3 bases and J lost 12; bases outside the gene matches: 6. This CDR3 comprises 13 residues. Germline V gene data show CDR1 as SGDLS and CDR2 as YYNGEE.

The CDR3 reads CASSLQVGGAQNEQFF. CDR3 nucleotide sequence: TGTGCCAGCAGCCTTCAAGTGGGGGGGGCTCAGAATGAGCAGTTCTTC. The rearrangement links TRBV9 to TRBJ2-1; D may be TRBD2 (7 bases). V shed 4 bases and J shed 7 bases, with 21 bases lying between them. CDR1 SGDLS and CDR2 YYNGEE come from the germline V gene. The CDR3 runs to 16 residues.

The chain combines TRBV2 with TRBJ1-2; unclear D gene. The CDR3 totals 13 residues. CDR1 is SNHLY, CDR2 FYNNEI, per germline. V was shortened by 6 bases and J by 8 bases, with 16 bases between the two germline ends. The CDR3 here is CASRDGEGPGYTF. CDR3 coding DNA: TGTGCCAGCAGAGACGGTGAAGGTCCGGGCTACACCTTC.

The J gene is TRBJ1-2, the V gene TRBV4-2; 7 positions match TRBD1. V dropped 4 bases and J dropped 4; count of bases not matched to a gene: 6. The CDR3 is 14 amino acids. The V gene's germline CDR1 is LGHNA and CDR2 YNFKEQ. CDR3 amino acids: CASSREGQIYGYTF. In DNA, the CDR3 is TGTGCCAGCAGCCGAGAGGGACAGATCTATGGCTACACCTTC.

This clonotype appeared a single time. The chain employs TRBV23-1 and TRBJ2-2, with 11 bases matching TRBD2. TRBV23-1 has ORF status, its function being uncertain. The CDR3 has 17 residues. V trimming: 3 bases; J trimming: 5 bases; junction bases outside the gene matches: 8. This CDR3 is CASSHRVAGGRTGELFF. The CDR3 nucleotides read TGCGCCAGCAGTCACCGCGTAGCGGGGGGGCGAACCGGGGAGCTGTTTTTT.

The chain is built from TRBV18 and TRBJ1-4; 8 nucleotides line up with TRBD1. The CDR3 loop spans 15 amino acids. Trimming at V came to 5 bases and at J to 10 bases, leaving 12 bases not matched to a gene. Looked up from germline, CDR1 is KGHSH and CDR2 is LQKENI. The CDR3 loop reads CASSATGTGDTKLFF. The CDR3 DNA is TGTGCCAGCTCAGCCACCGGGACAGGAGATACAAAACTGTTTTTT.

This clonotype was counted a single time. The chain has TRBV5-1 and TRBJ2-1; possibly TRBD2 for D (5 bases). V dropped 1 base and J dropped 5 bases, with 10 bases sitting between them. Germline V gene data show CDR1 as SGHRS and CDR2 as YFSETQ. The CDR3 is 14 amino acids. The CDR3 DNA sequence: TGCGCCAGCAGCTTGTTAGCGCGGCACAATGAGCAGTTCTTC. Translation gives CASSLLARHNEQFF.

The chain couples TRBV7-6 to TRBJ2-7; D call uncertain. This CDR3 is built from 15 residues. Trimming left V 1 base short and J 0 bases short, with 10 bases between. The germline gives CDR1 SGHVS, CDR2 FNYEAQ. As DNA, the CDR3 is TGTGCCAGCAGCTTAGGACACCTGAGCTCCTACGAGCAGTACTTC. Translating gives CASSLGHLSSYEQYF.

This chain links TRBV7-8 with TRBJ2-5; TRBD2 agrees at 14 bases. The CDR3 length is 16 residues. V was clipped by 5 bases and J by 2 bases; unmatched bases: 4. Germline CDR1 reads SGHVS; CDR2 reads FQNEAQ. The CDR3 region is CASSRRLAGGQETQYF. CDR3 bases: TGTGCCAGCAGCCGGAGACTAGCGGGGGGGCAAGAGACCCAGTACTTC.

The chain combines TRBV7-8 with TRBJ2-1, with 8 bases matching TRBD2. Trimming at V came to 8 bases and at J to 4 bases, leaving 10 bases not matched to a gene. CDR3 length: 15 residues. CDR1 SGHVS and CDR2 FQNEAQ come from the germline V gene. CDR3 residues: CASLNRGGNYNEQFF. The DNA of the CDR3 is TGTGCCAGCTTAAATCGGGGGGGAAATTACAATGAGCAGTTCTTC.

CDR3 sequence: CASSGGPNNSPLHF. CDR3 DNA sequence: TGTGCCAGCAGCGGGGGGCCAAATAATTCACCCCTCCACTTT. The genes are TRBV9 and TRBJ1-6, with D possibly TRBD1 on 6 matching bases. Trimming took off 3 bases at V and 5 bases at J, with 9 bases between the two ends. Germline V gene sequence: CDR1 SGDLS, CDR2 YYNGEE. The CDR3 runs 14 residues.

The rearrangement links TRBV2 to TRBJ2-1; 11 nucleotides match TRBD2. V gave up 6 bases and J gave up 6 bases; unmatched junction bases: 4. Germline V gene sequence: CDR1 SNHLY, CDR2 FYNNEI. CDR3 length: 14 residues. In DNA form, the CDR3 reads TGTGCCAGCAGGCCGGGACTAGCGGTCAATGAGCAGTTCTTC. Encoded protein: CASRPGLAVNEQFF.

The chain links TRBV4-1 to TRBJ2-2; D is unclear. The germline gives CDR1 MGHRA, CDR2 YSYEKL. V lost 0 bases and J lost 8, with 4 bases in between. The CDR3 totals 12 residues. CDR3 region: CASSQEVGELFF. CDR3 DNA sequence: TGCGCCAGCAGCCAAGAAGTGGGGGAGCTGTTTTTT.

The rearrangement joins TRBV12-3 or TRBV12-4 to TRBJ1-2; D might be TRBD1 (6 bases). This CDR3 is built from 12 residues. V was shortened by 2 bases and J by 8 bases, with 9 bases between the two germline ends. The CDR3 sequence is CASSLSGVGYTF. The CDR3 nucleotides are TGTGCCAGCAGTTTATCAGGGGTCGGCTACACCTTC.

V gene TRBV10-3 combines with J gene TRBJ2-7; D not certain. Per the germline V gene, CDR1 is ENHRY and CDR2 is SYGVKD. The CDR3 is 13 amino acids. Deletions cut 6 bases from V and 2 bases from J, with 11 bases between. The CDR3: CAIRPVLTYEQYF. The CDR3 DNA follows: TGTGCCATCAGGCCAGTCTTAACCTACGAGCAGTACTTC.

The genes are TRBV5-1 and TRBJ1-2, with D hard to call. V lost 4 bases and J 5 bases, leaving 12 bases between the germline ends. Looked up from germline, CDR1 is SGHRS and CDR2 is YFSETQ. The CDR3 is 13 amino acids. The CDR3 is CASSAEDVYGYTF. The CDR3 coding sequence is TGCGCCAGCAGCGCGGAGGACGTTTATGGCTACACCTTC. Drawing the rest from reference TRBV5-1 and TRBJ1-2, the complete variable domain is KAGVTQTPRYLIKTRGQQVTLSCSPISGHRSVSWYQQTPGQGLQFLFEYFSETQRNKGNFPGRFSGRQFSNSRSEMNVSTLELGDSALYLCASSAEDVYGYTFGSGTRLTVV.

The J gene is TRBJ2-3, the V gene TRBV6-6; the match to TRBD1 covers 9 bases. The length of the CDR3 is 15 residues. V was clipped by 6 bases and J by 6 bases; unmatched bases: 10. Germline V CDR1 and CDR2: MNHNY, SVGAGI (reference sequence). CDR3 in amino acids: CASSPGQGRLDTQYF. In DNA, the CDR3 is TGTGCCAGCAGCCCCGGACAGGGGAGGTTGGATACGCAGTATTTT.

The rearrangement joins TRBV9 to TRBJ2-1; no clear D. Trimming took 5 bases from V and 0 from J, leaving 9 bases between them. The CDR3 sequence is 14 residues long. Germline values: CDR1 SGDLS, CDR2 YYNGEE. CDR3 in amino acids: CASRKLSSYNEQFF. The CDR3 coding sequence is TGTGCCAGCAGGAAGCTGAGCTCCTACAATGAGCAGTTCTTC.